These 8 T cell receptor beta chains came from one sample sequenced in a study of PD-L1 blockade in urothelial cancer. Time point reported: pretreatment peripheral blood. TCRdb's table, derived via immunoSEQ multiplex PCR, lists solely in-frame clones and lacks some. The table lists 90,000 or so clones, nearly 90% of them singletons. The sample here was PBMCs, taken around atezolizumab (anti-PD-L1) treatment. Receptors were obtained from a man aged 60-69 years with urothelial cancer.

The chain is built from TRBV7-9 and TRBJ2-5, with D possibly TRBD2 on 6 matching bases. The V end was cut by 5 bases, the J end by 5 bases, with 12 bases between. CDR1 and CDR2 from the germline V gene are SEHNR and FQNEAQ (reference sequence). The CDR3 length is 13 residues. The CDR3 DNA reads TGTGCCAGCAGCCCCGGGACTGGGGAGACCCAGTACTTC. It encodes CASSPGTGETQYF.

The chain combines TRBV29-1 with TRBJ1-1; D not certain. Germline V lookup: CDR1 SQVTM, CDR2 ANQGSEA. This CDR3 spans 10 amino acids. The V and J ends lost 7 bases and 1 base respectively, with 4 bases between them. As DNA, the CDR3 is TGCAGCGCTAGGAACACTGAAGCTTTCTTT. Protein product: CSARNTEAFF.

V and J are TRBV11-3 and TRBJ2-2; 7 bases are a match to TRBD2. The CDR3 totals 15 residues. The junction had 5 bases not matched to a gene; V was cut back by 5 bases and J by 2 bases. Germline V gene lookup returns CDR1 SGHNT and CDR2 YENEEA. The CDR3: CASSPSGINTGELFF. CDR3 bases: TGTGCCAGCAGCCCCAGCGGGATTAACACCGGGGAGCTGTTTTTT.

There are a few counts of this clone. Other nucleotide sequences in the sample specify the same CDR3. V gene TRBV2 combines with J gene TRBJ1-2; maybe TRBD1 (6 bases). The CDR3 sequence is 13 residues long. Germline V gene sequence: CDR1 SNHLY, CDR2 FYNNEI. V was shortened by 4 bases and J by 1 base, with 7 bases between the two germline ends. CDR3 nucleotide sequence: TGTGCCAGCAGTGGGACAGTTAACTATGGCTACACCTTC. This sequence encodes CASSGTVNYGYTF.

The V and J genes are TRBV29-1 and TRBJ2-3; no clear D gene. Per the germline V gene, CDR1 is SQVTM and CDR2 is ANQGSEA. Between the trimmed V and J ends, which lost 0 bases and 1 base, there was a span of 5 bases. This CDR3 has 13 residues. CDR3 nucleotides: TGCAGCGTTGAAGAATCGGGCACAGATACGCAGTATTTT. This encodes CSVEESGTDTQYF.

The genes are TRBV6-5 and TRBJ1-1; tentatively, D is TRBD1 (6 bases). The CDR3 runs 14 residues. V dropped 8 bases and J dropped 8 bases, with 21 bases sitting between them. The germline V gene encodes CDR1 MNHEY and CDR2 SVGAGI. The CDR3 is CASRGGREASEAFF. The CDR3 nucleotides read TGTGCCAGCCGCGGGGGGCGCGAGGCATCCGAAGCTTTCTTT.

This clone was observed a handful of times. This chain links TRBV9 with TRBJ2-2; D is uncertain. The CDR3 has 12 amino acids. Trimming shortened V by 0 bases and J by 7 bases, and 4 bases separated the two germline ends. The germline V gene encodes CDR1 SGDLS and CDR2 YYNGEE. The CDR3 spells CASSVELGELFF. In nucleotides, the CDR3 is TGTGCCAGCAGCGTAGAGCTCGGGGAGCTGTTTTTT.

The chain links TRBV2 to TRBJ1-4; 12 bases agree with TRBD1. CDR1 and CDR2 (germline): SNHLY, FYNNEI. The CDR3 totals 14 residues. The J segment lost 8 bases and the V segment lost 5 bases, leaving 3 bases of the junction unmatched. This CDR3 reads CASSPGQGAEKLFF. As DNA, the CDR3 is TGTGCCAGCAGTCCGGGACAGGGGGCAGAAAAACTGTTTTTT.